This record looks at one TCR beta chain sequence and its context. What it binds is unknown. RNA transcripts gave rise to amplified TCR beta CDR3 regions. When the TCR CDR3 underwent first-round RT-PCR, the HTBI primer set was used. In TCRdb, the multiplex PCR reads were re-called with MiXCR into one record per CDR3 protein. The table lists 490,000 or so distinct CDR3 sequences, 22% of them singletons. The PBMCs were sourced from fresh peripheral blood (more than 8.5 ml). The sample comes from a study of T cells in Graves' hyperthyroidism and ophthalmopathy. Study-wide results and caveats: Ophthalmopathy cases were set apart from stable hyperthyroidism by a 13 V-J model.

CDR3 length equals 14 residues. After removal of 4 bases from V and 5 bases from J, the junction contained 5 bases not matched to a gene. Germline CDR1 reads SGHTA; CDR2 reads FQGTGA. The sequence came from a woman in her 70s with Graves' ophthalmopathy. Source material: blood. The V and J genes are TRBV7-3 and TRBJ2-7, with TRBD1 matching over 10 bases. CDR3: CASSSGTGVDEQYF. The CDR3 DNA follows: TGTGCCAGCAGCTCTGGGACAGGGGTGGACGAGCAGTACTTC.